This T cell receptor beta chain was identified in a study of human T cells and chemical hapten exposure. Study summary: The study lasted about 24 weeks, and patients were dosed weekly with diphenylcyclopropenone on the scalp throughout. Minor pooled library volume differences mainly drove per-sample TCR yield variation. General observations from the study: As patch test score rose, PT1 expanded TCR counts tended to rise as well.

Germline CDR1 is MDHEN and CDR2 is SYDVKM. There are 15 residues in the CDR3. The junction had 8 bases not matched to a gene; V was cut back by 4 bases and J by 2 bases. TCRdb fed the RACE reads into MiXCR, producing one record per CDR3 protein. Counted here are around 300,000 distinct CDR3 sequences, around 5.5% occurring once; the ten biggest clones make up over 6.5%. The time point: pre-sensitization, week 0. Treatment denoted: therapeutic diphenylcyclopropenone sensitization with weekly scalp DPC. Comments on this clonotype: Its specificity is unknown.

The specimen comprised whole blood, sampled in connection with sensitization to the hapten diphenylcyclopropenone (DPC). This chain joins TRBV28 and TRBJ2-7; TRBD1 matches 7 bases. The source of this sequence is a woman in her late teens or twenties with alopecia areata. Some clones in this sample may be carry-over from other donors' samples. The CDR3 region is CASSYTGVPTYEQYF. The CDR3 DNA follows: TGTGCCAGCAGTTACACAGGGGTCCCGACCTACGAGCAGTACTTC.